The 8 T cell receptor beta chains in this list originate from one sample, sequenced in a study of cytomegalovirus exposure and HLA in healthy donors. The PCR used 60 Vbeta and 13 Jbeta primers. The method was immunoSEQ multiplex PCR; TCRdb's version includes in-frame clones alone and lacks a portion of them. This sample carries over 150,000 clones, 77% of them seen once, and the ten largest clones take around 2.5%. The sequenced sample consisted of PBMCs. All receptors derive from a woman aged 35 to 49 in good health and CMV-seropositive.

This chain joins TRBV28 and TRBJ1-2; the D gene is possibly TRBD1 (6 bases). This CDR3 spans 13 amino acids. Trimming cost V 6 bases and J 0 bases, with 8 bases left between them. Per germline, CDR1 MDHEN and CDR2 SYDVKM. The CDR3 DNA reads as TGTGCCAGCAGCGGGACACCTAACTATGGCTACACCTTC. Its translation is CASSGTPNYGYTF.

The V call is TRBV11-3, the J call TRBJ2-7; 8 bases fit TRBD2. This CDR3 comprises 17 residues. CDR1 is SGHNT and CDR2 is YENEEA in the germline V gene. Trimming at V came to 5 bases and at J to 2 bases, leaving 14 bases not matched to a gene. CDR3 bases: TGTGCCAGCAGCCCGGGGTTAACTAGCGGAGGTACCTACGAGCAGTACTTC. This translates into CASSPGLTSGGTYEQYF.

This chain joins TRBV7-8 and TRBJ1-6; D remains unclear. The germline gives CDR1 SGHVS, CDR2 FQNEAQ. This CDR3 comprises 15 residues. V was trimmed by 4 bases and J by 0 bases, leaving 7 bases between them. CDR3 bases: TGTGCCAGCAGCTCCCTGAGCTCCTATAATTCACCCCTCCACTTT. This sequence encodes CASSSLSSYNSPLHF.

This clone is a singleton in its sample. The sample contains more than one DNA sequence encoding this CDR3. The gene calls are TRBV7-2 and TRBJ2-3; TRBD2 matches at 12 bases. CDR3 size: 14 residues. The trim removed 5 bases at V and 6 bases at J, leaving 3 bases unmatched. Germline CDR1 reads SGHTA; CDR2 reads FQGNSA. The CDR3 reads CASSLGLAGDTQYF. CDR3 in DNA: TGTGCCAGCAGCCTCGGACTAGCGGGGGATACGCAGTATTTT.

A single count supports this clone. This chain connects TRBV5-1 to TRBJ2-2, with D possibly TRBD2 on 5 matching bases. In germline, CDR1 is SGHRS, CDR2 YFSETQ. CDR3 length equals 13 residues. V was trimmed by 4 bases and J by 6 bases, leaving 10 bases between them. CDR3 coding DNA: TGCGCCAGCAGCCCGCAGGAGGCCGGGGAGCTGTTTTTT. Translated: CASSPQEAGELFF.

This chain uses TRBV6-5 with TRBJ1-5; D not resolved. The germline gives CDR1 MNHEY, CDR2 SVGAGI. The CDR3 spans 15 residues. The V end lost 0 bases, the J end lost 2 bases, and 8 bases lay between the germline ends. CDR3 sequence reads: CASSYSMGGNQPQHF. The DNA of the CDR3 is TGTGCCAGCAGTTACTCGATGGGAGGCAATCAGCCCCAGCATTTT.

The DNA for the CDR3 is TGTGCCAGCAGCCCGAACGACAGGGGGGATCAGCCCCAGCATTTT. Residues: CASSPNDRGDQPQHF. The V and J genes are TRBV6-6 and TRBJ1-5; 9 nucleotides line up with TRBD1. The length of the CDR3 is 15 residues. After removal of 6 bases from V and 5 bases from J, the junction contained 8 bases not matched to a gene. Germline V CDR1 and CDR2: MNHNY, SVGAGI (reference sequence).

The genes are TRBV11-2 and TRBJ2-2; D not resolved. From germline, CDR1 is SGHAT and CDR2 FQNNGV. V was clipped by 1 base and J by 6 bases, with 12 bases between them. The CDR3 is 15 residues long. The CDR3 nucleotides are TGTGCCAGCAGCTTAGGGGTGGCAGGTGCCGGGGAGCTGTTTTTT. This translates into CASSLGVAGAGELFF.